The 14 T cell receptor beta chains reported below all come from one sample, sequenced in a study of cytomegalovirus exposure and HLA in healthy donors. PCR involved 60 Vbeta and 13 Jbeta primers. TCRdb keeps only in-frame clones here, not all; method: immunoSEQ multiplex PCR. The sample records 150,000 or so clones, 80% being singletons. Sequenced sample: PBMCs. These receptors were taken from a man younger than 35 in good health and CMV-seropositive.

This clone appeared a few times. V usage is TRBV29-1 and J usage is TRBJ2-3, with D unclear. Between the trimmed V and J ends, which lost 1 base and 0 bases, there was a span of 11 bases. This CDR3 is 15 amino acids long. CDR1 and CDR2 (germline): SQVTM, ANQGSEA. The CDR3 reads CSVEGELTSTDTQYF. Here the CDR3 DNA reads TGCAGCGTTGAAGGAGAACTTACTAGCACAGATACGCAGTATTTT.

The table lists this clone with a few counts. The chain recombines TRBV29-1 with TRBJ2-7; TRBD2 matches at 8 bases. Germline CDR1 is SQVTM and CDR2 is ANQGSEA. V lost 6 bases and J lost 7; bases outside the gene matches: 11. The CDR3 spans 13 residues. CDR3 sequence (DNA): TGCAGCGTGAAGACTAGCGACACTGGGGAGCAGTACTTC. Residues: CSVKTSDTGEQYF.

The chain joins TRBV30 to TRBJ1-2; D may be TRBD1 (6 bases). Germline V CDR1 and CDR2: GTSNPN, SVGIG (reference sequence). With 7 bases removed from V and 4 bases from J, the gap between germline ends came to 19 bases. There are 14 residues in the CDR3. The CDR3 protein is CAFSDRNGPYGYTF. The CDR3, as DNA: TGTGCCTTCTCAGACAGGAATGGGCCCTATGGCTACACCTTC.

The chain has TRBV7-8 and TRBJ2-1; TRBD2 matches at 9 bases. After removal of 4 bases from V and 3 bases from J, the junction contained 13 bases not matched to a gene. The germline V gene has CDR1 SGHVS and CDR2 FQNEAQ. This CDR3 is 18 amino acids long. The CDR3 sequence is CASSSAASGRSFYNEQFF. The CDR3 bases are TGTGCCAGCAGCTCAGCCGCGAGCGGGAGGTCTTTCTACAATGAGCAGTTCTTC.

The V gene is TRBV7-2, the J gene TRBJ2-1; 8 bases map to TRBD1. CDR1 and CDR2 from the germline V gene are SGHTA and FQGNSA. CDR3 length equals 15 residues. The V gene end was trimmed by 5 bases and the J gene end by 5 bases; junction bases not matched to a gene: 8. In DNA form, the CDR3 reads TGTGCCAGCAGCCTCTGGGGGACAGGACACAATGAGCAGTTCTTC. Encoded protein: CASSLWGTGHNEQFF.

This clone appeared once. The V call is TRBV7-9, the J call TRBJ2-3; 13 positions agree with TRBD2. The CDR3 loop spans 17 amino acids. CDR1 is SEHNR, CDR2 FQNEAQ, per germline (reference sequence). The trim removed 4 bases at V and 0 bases at J, leaving 4 bases unmatched. The CDR3 spells CASSSATSGRSTDTQYF. DNA for the CDR3: TGTGCCAGCAGCTCTGCGACTAGCGGGAGGAGCACAGATACGCAGTATTTT.

The rearrangement links TRBV6-6 to TRBJ1-2; D gene ambiguous. Germline CDR1 reads MNHNY; CDR2 reads SVGAGI (reference sequence). This CDR3 contains 13 residues. V was clipped by 4 bases and J by 4 bases, with 10 bases between them. The CDR3 reads CASSFPEGYGYTF. DNA for the CDR3: TGTGCCAGCAGTTTCCCCGAGGGCTATGGCTACACCTTC.

This rearrangement joins TRBV13 to TRBJ2-2; possibly TRBD2 for D (6 bases). The V end was cut by 2 bases, the J end by 4 bases, with 11 bases between. This CDR3 comprises 15 residues. The germline V gene has CDR1 PRHDT and CDR2 FYEKMQ (reference sequence). The CDR3 spells CASSLSSSATGELFF. In DNA, the CDR3 is TGTGCCAGCAGCTTATCATCTAGCGCCACCGGGGAGCTGTTTTTT.

The J gene is TRBJ2-1, the V gene TRBV14; 11 nucleotides agree with TRBD1. CDR1 and CDR2 from the germline V gene are SGHDN and FVKESK. Unmatched junction bases numbered 3, after V lost 5 bases and J lost 3 bases. The CDR3 is 15 amino acids. CDR3 in amino acids: CASSLGTGGYNEQFF. CDR3 in DNA: TGTGCCAGCAGCTTGGGGACAGGGGGCTACAATGAGCAGTTCTTC.

Notes on this clone: At one end, the junction sequence differs from germline, possibly due to a read error. The V gene is TRBV18, the J gene TRBJ2-1, with 11 bases aligning to TRBD2. Looked up from germline, CDR1 is KGHSH and CDR2 is LQKENI. The CDR3 is 16 amino acids. The chain's CDR3 is CASSPRRLAGIAEQFF. DNA for the CDR3: TGTGCCAGCTCTCCACGACGACTAGCGGGAATCGCGGAGCAGTTCTTC.

The rearrangement links TRBV7-9 to TRBJ2-3; perhaps TRBD1 as D (5 bases). The V end lost 1 base, the J end lost 3 bases, and 11 bases lay between the germline ends. The CDR3 extends over 15 amino acids. Germline V gene data show CDR1 as SEHNR and CDR2 as FQNEAQ (reference sequence). In DNA form, the CDR3 reads TGTGCCAGCAGCTTAGTCGGGCCAGGGACAGATACGCAGTATTTT. Protein product: CASSLVGPGTDTQYF.

This clone was seen only a few times. The chain combines TRBV19 with TRBJ1-2; D not resolved. Germline assignment: CDR1 LNHDA and CDR2 SQIVND (reference sequence). CDR3 length: 14 amino acids. Trimming shortened V by 1 base and J by 4 bases, and 10 bases separated the two germline ends. The CDR3 sequence is CASSIAGVGYGYTF. DNA of the CDR3: TGTGCCAGTAGTATAGCCGGGGTTGGCTATGGCTACACCTTC.

For this clone: In this CDR3 the conserved last residue, phenylalanine or tryptophan, is missing, so a read error is likely. The chain carries TRBV5-5 and TRBJ1-6, with D possibly matching TRBD1 (5 bases). The CDR3 contains 13 residues. Germline CDR1 reads SGHKS; CDR2 reads YYEKEE (reference sequence). Trimming took off 2 bases at V and 6 bases at J, with 6 bases between the two ends. The CDR3 here is CASSFQGNSPLHL. The CDR3 DNA sequence: TGTGCCAGCAGCTTCCAGGGTAATTCACCCCTCCACCTT.

The rearrangement links TRBV6-1 to TRBJ1-2; 8 bases agree with TRBD1. This CDR3 region has 13 residues. V lost 5 bases to trimming and J lost 8 bases; unmatched junction nucleotides: 7. Per the germline V gene, CDR1 is MNHNS and CDR2 is SASEGT. The CDR3 region is CASSSFGQGGYTF. CDR3 nucleotide sequence: TGTGCCAGCAGTTCCTTTGGACAGGGAGGCTACACCTTC.